The 20 T cell receptor beta chains below were found in one sample sequenced in a study of regulatory T cells in long-lasting Graves disease. Sample time point: newly diagnosed GD, antithyroid drugs for less than 3 months. Construction of the TCR library relied on RNA isolated from PBMCs. To make TCR beta libraries, researchers used iRepertoire HTBI primers and Arm-PCR of CDR3 regions. TCRdb analysed the multiplex PCR reads with MiXCR anew, one entry per CDR3 protein. The sample lists about 470,000 distinct CDR3 sequences; more than 12% were seen once. These data were likewise used in another study, on T cells in Graves' hyperthyroidism and ophthalmopathy.

Sample: peripheral blood mononuclear cells (PBMCs), taken at new diagnosis, from a patient treated with antithyroid drugs. The receptors come from a woman aged 25-40 years with Graves disease.

The table lists this clonotype with many counts. The chain links TRBV7-8 to TRBJ2-1, with 10 positions matching TRBD2. V lost 3 bases and J lost 5; bases outside the gene matches: 4. Germline V gene lookup returns CDR1 SGHVS and CDR2 FQNEAQ. The CDR3 has 15 residues. The CDR3 sequence is CASSFSGLANNEQFF. The CDR3 nucleotides read TGTGCCAGCAGCTTTTCGGGACTAGCGAACAATGAGCAGTTCTTC.

V usage is TRBV6-2 or TRBV6-3 and J usage is TRBJ1-5; D is unclear. The CDR3 sequence is 14 residues long. Trimming took 5 bases from V and 5 from J, leaving 13 bases between them. Looked up from germline, CDR1 is MNHEY and CDR2 is SVGEGT. CDR3 loop: CASSEVDGDQPQHF. The CDR3 DNA reads as TGTGCCAGCAGTGAAGTGGACGGTGATCAGCCCCAGCATTTT.

This clonotype was detected many times. The rearrangement uses TRBV12-3 or TRBV12-4 and TRBJ2-1, with D possibly matching TRBD2 (6 bases). The CDR3 is 13 amino acids. The ends were cut back, 7 bases at V and 10 bases at J, with 17 bases in the middle. CDR3 DNA: TGTGCCAGCACCCAGCGGGTGCTGTACGAGCAGTTCTTC. It is translated as CASTQRVLYEQFF.

The chain carries TRBV6-1 and TRBJ2-5, with D perhaps TRBD1 (7 bases). Germline V gene data show CDR1 as MNHNS and CDR2 as SASEGT. This CDR3 contains 16 residues. Trimming took off 6 bases at V and 5 bases at J, with 22 bases between the two ends. CDR3 nucleotides: TGTGCCAGCAGCCCCCTCCTGGAGGGGGCAGGGGAGACCCAGTACTTC. It is translated as CASSPLLEGAGETQYF.

The sample holds many counts of this clonotype. The V and J genes are TRBV19 and TRBJ1-2, with TRBD1 matching over 11 bases. CDR1 is LNHDA, CDR2 SQIVND, per germline (reference sequence). There are 13 residues in the CDR3. Trimming removed 6 bases from V and 4 bases from J; junction bases left unmatched: 1. The CDR3 nucleotides read TGTGCCAGTAGGGGGACAGGGGGCTATGGCTACACCTTC. Translated, it gives CASRGTGGYGYTF.

This clonotype was detected a few times. The rearrangement links TRBV6-5 to TRBJ1-6; 7 positions match TRBD1. CDR1 and CDR2 from the germline V gene are MNHEY and SVGAGI. The ends lost 3 bases at V and 7 bases at J; junction bases unmatched: 3. The CDR3 loop spans 14 amino acids. The CDR3 coding sequence is TGTGCCAGCAGTTATAGGGGGCCGAATTCACCCCTCCACTTT. Translation gives CASSYRGPNSPLHF.

This clonotype was observed many times. The chain recombines TRBV19 with TRBJ2-7; tentatively, D is TRBD2 (6 bases). The CDR3 extends over 14 amino acids. CDR1 is LNHDA and CDR2 is SQIVND in the germline V gene (reference sequence). The V gene lost 0 bases and the J gene lost 3 bases, with 9 bases spanning the gap. Written as DNA, the CDR3 is TGTGCCAGTAGTATAGATCGGGGGTTCTACGAGCAGTACTTC. It specifies CASSIDRGFYEQYF.

This clonotype occurred many times. The CDR3 DNA reads TGTGCCAGCAGTACGGTCGATAGCGGGAGTCGAGAGCAGTACTTC. It is translated as CASSTVDSGSREQYF. The V and J genes are TRBV6-1 and TRBJ2-7, with TRBD2 matching 9 bases. The CDR3 spans 15 residues. V lost 5 bases and J lost 7; bases outside the gene matches: 12. Germline V gene lookup returns CDR1 MNHNS and CDR2 SASEGT.

The chain links TRBV19 to TRBJ2-3; 8 nucleotides line up with TRBD2. CDR1 LNHDA and CDR2 SQIVND come from the germline V gene (reference sequence). The length of the CDR3 is 13 residues. Trimming cost V 8 bases and J 3 bases; bases outside gene matches: 4. CDR3 protein: CASQRGLTDTQYF. CDR3 nucleotide sequence: TGTGCCAGTCAGCGGGGGTTAACAGATACGCAGTATTTT.

This chain links TRBV11-2 with TRBJ2-7, with TRBD2 identical over 11 bases. The CDR3 has 15 residues. J lost 7 bases, V lost 3 bases, and 8 bases had no gene match. Looked up from germline, CDR1 is SGHAT and CDR2 is FQNNGV. For the CDR3, the DNA is TGTGCCAGCAGCTTCCGTCGACTAGCGGGGACAGAGCAGTACTTC. Translation: CASSFRRLAGTEQYF.

As concerns this clonotype: A read error may produce the germline difference seen at one junction end. This chain joins TRBV6-2 or TRBV6-3 and TRBJ2-6; TRBD1 is a possible D gene (5 bases). Germline assignment: CDR1 MNHEY and CDR2 SVGEGT. This CDR3 region has 16 residues. CDR3 coding DNA: TGTGCCAGCAGTGACTCGACAGTCTCTGGGGCCAACGTCCTGACTTTC. It specifies CASSDSTVSGANVLTF.

This clonotype was detected only a few times. In nucleotides, the CDR3 is TGTGCCAGCAGCCAAGGGTGGGAGCTGTTTTTT. Translated: CASSQGWELFF. This rearrangement joins TRBV3-1 to TRBJ2-2; D gene unclear. The CDR3 extends over 11 amino acids. The germline gives CDR1 LGHDT, CDR2 YNNKEL (reference sequence). The V end was cut by 1 base, the J end by 9 bases, with 3 bases between.

A few counts support this clonotype. V usage is TRBV20-1 and J usage is TRBJ1-6; D is undetermined. The CDR3 length is 13 residues. V shed 0 bases and J shed 6 bases, with 6 bases lying between them. In germline, CDR1 is DFQATT, CDR2 SNEGSKA (reference sequence). The CDR3 loop is CSARDRSNSPLHF. The CDR3 region has the DNA TGCAGTGCTAGAGATCGTAGTAATTCACCCCTCCACTTT.

This clonotype has ten or more counts. The rearrangement joins TRBV7-9 to TRBJ2-7; D not certain. Germline CDR1 reads SEHNR; CDR2 reads FQNEAQ (reference sequence). There are 16 residues in the CDR3. Deletions cut 1 base from V and 0 bases from J, with 13 bases between. Here the CDR3 DNA reads TGTGCCAGCAGCTTAGGTGGCGGTTTCAGCTCCTACGAGCAGTACTTC. It encodes CASSLGGGFSSYEQYF.

This clonotype has ten or more counts. This chain joins TRBV7-2 and TRBJ2-1; D is undetermined. This CDR3 comprises 13 residues. V lost 4 bases and J lost 5, with 9 bases in between. Per germline, CDR1 SGHTA and CDR2 FQGNSA. DNA of the CDR3: TGTGCCAGCAGCTCGCCAGGTAACAATGAGCAGTTCTTC. Protein product: CASSSPGNNEQFF.

This clonotype occurred many times. In DNA form, the CDR3 reads TGTGCCAGCAGTTATAGCAATGAGCAGTTCTTC. It codes for CASSYSNEQFF. The chain couples TRBV6-9 to TRBJ2-1, with D unresolved. The ends were cut back, 2 bases at V and 6 bases at J, with 2 bases in the middle. The CDR3 runs 11 residues. Germline CDR1 is MNHGY and CDR2 is SVAAGI.

This clonotype was counted between two and nine times. The rearrangement uses TRBV11-2 and TRBJ1-3; D unclear. This CDR3 has 15 residues. The germline V gene has CDR1 SGHAT and CDR2 FQNNGV. V dropped 5 bases and J dropped 0 bases, with 11 bases sitting between them. CDR3 loop: CASSDKAASGNTIYF. The CDR3 DNA reads as TGTGCCAGCAGCGACAAGGCTGCCTCTGGAAACACCATATATTTT.

As for this clonotype: A much larger clone lies a single base off, so this may be a read error. The chain couples TRBV20-1 to TRBJ2-7, with 10 bases that match TRBD2. V was pared by 5 bases and J by 3 bases, with 4 bases of the junction left unmatched. Germline CDR1 reads DFQATT; CDR2 reads SNEGSKA (reference sequence). This CDR3 region has 13 residues. The chain's CDR3 is CSAAGTSDYEQYF. DNA of the CDR3: TGCAGTGCTGCAGGGACTAGCGACTACGAGCAGTACTTC.

The rearrangement joins TRBV29-1 to TRBJ1-4, with TRBD1 matching 7 bases. J gave up 3 bases and V 4 bases, and 8 bases lay outside the gene matches. This CDR3 has 15 amino acids. Germline CDR1 reads SQVTM; CDR2 reads ANQGSEA. CDR3 bases: TGCAGCGTTGGGAACAGGGGCGAACCTAATGAAAAACTGTTTTTT. Amino acid sequence: CSVGNRGEPNEKLFF.

The CDR3 region is CSASAGDAFF. CDR3 DNA: TGCAGTGCTAGCGCCGGGGATGCTTTCTTT. The chain combines TRBV20-1 with TRBJ1-1; D is ambiguous. Germline V CDR1 and CDR2: DFQATT, SNEGSKA (reference sequence). Trimming cost V 3 bases and J 11 bases, with 10 bases left between them. CDR3 length equals 10 residues.